Following are 26 T cell receptor beta chains from one sample sequenced in a study of blood T cells in healthy people across ages. With a J-beta primer mix and a sample-barcoded 5' primer, a second PCR ran 7 to 11 cycles. TCRdb independently ran MiXCR on the 5' RACE reads; one entry per CDR3 protein. The sample includes hundreds of thousands of distinct CDR3 sequences, around 31% of them seen just once. Sequenced input: blood. The receptors stem from a woman aged 80 or over in good health.

A note on this clonotype: Possible read error: a much larger clone is one base away. The genes are TRBV20-1 and TRBJ2-1; 10 nucleotides match TRBD2. From germline, CDR1 is DFQATT and CDR2 SNEGSKA (reference sequence). Unmatched junction bases numbered 5, after V lost 3 bases and J lost 6 bases. The CDR3 length is 14 residues. The CDR3 is CSARGAGGFNEQFF. In nucleotides, the CDR3 is TGCAGTGCTAGGGGAGCGGGGGGGTTCAATGAGCAGTTCTTC.

This clonotype was counted between two and nine times. The genes are TRBV14 and TRBJ1-2, with D possibly TRBD1 on 5 matching bases. This CDR3 spans 16 amino acids. Trimming took 1 base from V and 7 from J, leaving 19 bases between them. In germline, CDR1 is SGHDN, CDR2 FVKESK. CDR3 in DNA: TGTGCCAGCAGCCAAGTTGGGACCCAACCCTTTGGTGGCTACACCTTC. This encodes CASSQVGTQPFGGYTF.

The table lists this clonotype with many counts. At one end the junction does not follow the germline gene, possibly because of a read error. The chain employs TRBV12-3 or TRBV12-4 and TRBJ2-6; D unclear. The CDR3 is made up of 13 amino acids. The CDR3 sequence: CASSLVGANVLTF. DNA of the CDR3: TGCGCCAGCAGCTTGGTTGGGGCCAACGTCCTGACTTTC.

This clonotype was seen only a few times. One end of the junction varies from germline; a read error may be responsible. The DNA of the CDR3 is TGTGCCAGCAGTTTAATGGGTACCTTTTCCTCTGGGGCCAACGTCCGGACTTTC. Translating it yields CASSLMGTFSSGANVRTF. The J gene is TRBJ2-6, the V gene TRBV27, with D perhaps matching TRBD1 (5 bases). Germline CDR1 and CDR2: MNHEY and SMNVEV (reference sequence). The length of the CDR3 is 18 residues. Complete variable domain (other parts from reference TRBV27 and TRBJ2-6): EAQVTQNPRYLITVTGKKLTVTCSQNMNHEYMSWYRQDPGLGLRQIYYSMNVEVTDKGDVPEGYKVSRKEKRNFPLILESPSPNQTSLYFCASSLMGTFSSGANVRTFGAGSRLTVL.

Here the CDR3 DNA reads TGTGCCACCAGCAGAGGAAGAGGGACGGTTAGCACAGATACGCAGTATTTT. Encoded protein: CATSRGRGTVSTDTQYF. The V and J genes are TRBV15 and TRBJ2-3, with D perhaps assigned TRBD1 or TRBD2 (5 bases each). Per germline, CDR1 LNHNV and CDR2 YYDKDF (reference sequence). Trimming removed 1 base from V and 0 bases from J, with 14 bases in between. The CDR3 covers 17 residues.

This clonotype was seen many times. The V and J genes are TRBV30 and TRBJ2-1, with a possible D match to TRBD1 (6 bases). V lost 3 bases and J 9 bases, leaving 12 bases between the germline ends. This CDR3 is built from 12 residues. The germline V gene encodes CDR1 GTSNPN and CDR2 SVGIG (reference sequence). CDR3 sequence reads: CAWRGGGGEQFF. The CDR3 region has the DNA TGTGCCTGGAGGGGTGGGGGCGGTGAGCAGTTCTTC.

Concerning this clonotype: A much larger clonotype is one base distant, so this may be a read error. The rearrangement uses TRBV7-2 and TRBJ2-1; 10 bases match TRBD2. The tail of the sequence fits TRBJ2-7 better, so the J call may be wrong. Germline values: CDR1 SGHTA, CDR2 FQGNSA. The length of the CDR3 is 19 residues. The CDR3 sequence: CASTASSGGVTGAYNEQYF. CDR3 DNA: TGTGCCAGCACCGCTTCCAGCGGGGGGGTAACAGGCGCCTACAATGAGCAGTACTTC.

Notes on this clonotype: This may come from a read error, since a much larger clone is one base off. This chain links TRBV20-1 with TRBJ2-5; maybe TRBD1 (6 bases). The end of the DNA fits TRBJ2-1 better, so the J call may be wrong. Germline CDR1 is DFQATT and CDR2 is SNEGSKA (reference sequence). The CDR3 extends over 14 amino acids. The CDR3 reads CSARDARGKETQFF. In nucleotides, the CDR3 is TGCAGTGCTAGAGATGCCAGGGGAAAAGAGACCCAGTTCTTC.

This clonotype came up many times. The chain carries TRBV9 and TRBJ2-5; 7 nucleotides align to TRBD1. Losses at the gene ends were 0 bases for V and 5 bases for J; bases not matched to a gene: 7. CDR3 size: 15 residues. Germline lookup yields CDR1 SGDLS and CDR2 YYNGEE. The CDR3 region is CASSVAQGDRETQYF. CDR3 sequence (DNA): TGTGCCAGCAGCGTAGCTCAGGGGGACCGGGAGACCCAGTACTTC.

The chain uses TRBV5-1 and TRBJ2-2, with TRBD1 matching 9 bases. This CDR3 region has 16 residues. After removal of 3 bases from V and 3 bases from J, the junction contained 6 bases not matched to a gene. Per the germline V gene, CDR1 is SGHRS and CDR2 is YFSETQ. The CDR3 nucleotides are TGCGCCAGCAGCTCCCACAGGGGGCGCGACACCGGGGAGCTGTTTTTT. It codes for CASSSHRGRDTGELFF.

The gene calls are TRBV6-1 and TRBJ2-5; weak D call: TRBD1 (5 bases). The CDR3 extends over 16 amino acids. Looked up from germline, CDR1 is MNHNS and CDR2 is SASEGT. V was clipped by 3 bases and J by 3 bases, with 17 bases between them. CDR3 DNA: TGTGCCAGCAGTGAGAGGATGGGGCTCACGAAAGAGACCCAGTACTTC. Amino acids: CASSERMGLTKETQYF.

V usage is TRBV7-9 and J usage is TRBJ2-1; 12 bases fit TRBD2. From germline, CDR1 is SEHNR and CDR2 FQNEAQ (reference sequence). CDR3 length: 15 residues. After removal of 5 bases from V and 7 bases from J, the junction contained 6 bases not matched to a gene. This chain's CDR3 is CASSPRLAGANEQFF. CDR3 bases: TGTGCCAGCAGCCCGAGACTAGCGGGAGCGAATGAGCAGTTCTTC.

The chain uses TRBV20-1 and TRBJ1-1, with D hard to call. Trimming removed 5 bases from V and 0 bases from J, with 10 bases in between. The CDR3 sequence is 13 residues long. Germline CDR1 is DFQATT and CDR2 is SNEGSKA (reference sequence). The CDR3 sequence is CSAPGLMNTEAFF. Here the CDR3 DNA reads TGCAGTGCTCCCGGACTCATGAACACTGAAGCTTTCTTT.

This clonotype has at least ten counts. The chain is built from TRBV18 and TRBJ2-3; D gene ambiguous. The J call may be wrong; the DNA end is better matched by TRBJ2-5. The CDR3 loop spans 11 amino acids. Looked up from germline, CDR1 is KGHSH and CDR2 is LQKENI. The CDR3 coding sequence is TGTGCCAGCTCCCCTGACGAGACCCAGTACTTC. Its protein is CASSPDETQYF.

This clonotype was counted many times. The gene calls are TRBV20-1 and TRBJ1-1; 7 bases line up with TRBD1. The V and J ends lost 0 bases and 0 bases, in that order; junction bases with no gene match: 7. There are 16 residues in the CDR3. Germline loops: CDR1 DFQATT, CDR2 SNEGSKA (reference sequence). CDR3 in amino acids: CSARESLTGLNTEAFF. The CDR3 nucleotides read TGCAGTGCTAGAGAGTCACTGACAGGGTTGAACACTGAAGCTTTCTTT.

This clonotype was recorded many times. This sequence joins TRBV28 and TRBJ1-6; 9 positions match TRBD1. CDR3 length: 15 residues. V shed 5 bases and J 7 bases; nucleotides not matched to a gene: 6. Per the germline V gene, CDR1 is MDHEN and CDR2 is SYDVKM. In DNA form, the CDR3 reads TGTGCCAGCAGTCCGGGACAGGGATTAAATTCACCCCTCCACTTT. It is translated as CASSPGQGLNSPLHF.

This clonotype has a count of ten or more. The chain links TRBV20-1 to TRBJ2-7; 9 nucleotides line up with TRBD2. Germline V CDR1 and CDR2: DFQATT, SNEGSKA (reference sequence). The CDR3 is made up of 16 amino acids. V lost 5 bases to trimming and J lost 5 bases; unmatched junction nucleotides: 16. Here the CDR3 reads CSAQPTLAGAINEQYF. For the CDR3, the DNA is TGCAGTGCTCAGCCAACGTTAGCGGGGGCCATTAACGAGCAGTACTTC.

Turning to this clonotype: The junction shows a germline mismatch at one end, possibly a read error. The V and J genes are TRBV9 and TRBJ1-6; D is unclear. Germline CDR1 and CDR2: SGDLS and YYNGEE. This CDR3 contains 12 residues. In DNA form, the CDR3 reads TGTGCCAGCAGCGGGTCGCATTCACCCCCCTACTTT. Residues: CASSGSHSPPYF. The entire variable domain, with the rest obtained from reference TRBV9 and TRBJ1-6, is as follows: DSGVTQTPKHLITATGQRVTLRCSPRSGDLSVYWYQQSLDQGLQFLIQYYNGEERAKGNILERFSAQQFPDLHSELNLSSLELGDSALYFCASSGSHSPPYFGNGTRLTVT.

This clonotype occurred many times. The J gene is TRBJ1-2, the V gene TRBV11-2; 11 bases are shared with TRBD1. The CDR3 is 15 residues long. Germline V gene sequence: CDR1 SGHAT, CDR2 FQNNGV. V gave up 1 base and J gave up 4 bases; unmatched junction bases: 2. CDR3 amino acids: CASSLGTGGFYGYTF. The CDR3 nucleotides are TGTGCCAGCAGCTTAGGGACAGGGGGCTTCTATGGCTACACCTTC.

As regards this clonotype: A single base separates this from a much larger clone, so it may be a read error. The chain couples TRBV27 to TRBJ2-5, with unresolved D. Gene TRBJ2-7 matches the end of the DNA better, so the J call may be wrong. Germline V lookup: CDR1 MNHEY, CDR2 SMNVEV (reference sequence). The CDR3 is 13 amino acids. For the CDR3, the DNA is TGTACCAGCCAGAGCAACATTACCTACGAGCAGTACTTC. Its protein product is CTSQSNITYEQYF.

This clonotype was detected ten times or more. This chain joins TRBV20-1 and TRBJ2-7; 9 nucleotides match TRBD1. The CDR3 totals 14 residues. The junction had 2 bases not matched to a gene; V was cut back by 1 base and J by 1 base. Germline V gene lookup returns CDR1 DFQATT and CDR2 SNEGSKA (reference sequence). The chain's CDR3 is CSARGGTGSYEQYF. For the CDR3, the DNA is TGCAGTGCTAGAGGTGGGACAGGGTCCTACGAGCAGTACTTC.

This clonotype was counted ten times or more. A clone one base away is much larger, so this may be a read error. The chain carries TRBV6-5 and TRBJ2-5; 11 nucleotides align to TRBD2. Germline CDR1 and CDR2: MNHEY and SVGAGI. CDR3 length: 14 residues. Trimming took 4 bases from V and 11 from J; bases not matched to a gene: 9. CDR3 sequence (DNA): TGTGCCAGCAGTTTTAGCGGGGGGGCAGATGAGCAGTACTTC. Translated: CASSFSGGADEQYF.

The chain is built from TRBV7-3 and TRBJ1-1; 7 nucleotides match TRBD1. CDR1 is SGHTA, CDR2 FQGTGA, per germline. This CDR3 comprises 13 residues. V lost 8 bases to trimming and J lost 1 base; unmatched junction nucleotides: 4. Here the CDR3 DNA reads TGTGCCAGCCATAGGGGGCCGAACACTGAAGCTTTCTTT. It translates to CASHRGPNTEAFF.

This clonotype was seen more than once but under ten times. V is TRBV6-5 and J is TRBJ1-5; 11 positions agree with TRBD1. The CDR3 contains 19 residues. V lost 2 bases and J lost 1; bases outside the gene matches: 10. Per the germline V gene, CDR1 is MNHEY and CDR2 is SVGAGI. CDR3 amino acids: CASSYTGTGGIDSNQPQHF. The CDR3 DNA reads TGTGCCAGCAGTTACACCGGGACAGGGGGTATTGACAGCAATCAGCCCCAGCATTTT.

The V call is TRBV2, the J call TRBJ1-6; TRBD1 is a possible D gene (5 bases). V was pared by 5 bases and J by 10 bases, with 15 bases between. Germline values: CDR1 SNHLY, CDR2 FYNNEI. The CDR3 extends over 14 amino acids. The CDR3: CASSPSPGKSPLHF. The CDR3, as DNA: TGTGCCAGCAGTCCGTCACCAGGGAAGTCACCCCTCCACTTT.

The J gene is TRBJ2-1, the V gene TRBV5-6; D might be TRBD1 (6 bases). V lost 4 bases and J 3 bases, leaving 17 bases between the germline ends. From germline, CDR1 is SGHDT and CDR2 YYEEEE. The CDR3 contains 16 residues. The CDR3 sequence: CASSARTGLDYNEQFF. DNA for the CDR3: TGTGCCAGCAGCGCCAGAACAGGGTTGGACTACAATGAGCAGTTCTTC.